The present T cell receptor beta chain was sequenced within a study of beta chain features in type 1 diabetes. CDR3 length equals 14 residues. Trimming took 5 bases from V and 3 from J, leaving 14 bases between them. The V gene's germline CDR1 is SGHAT and CDR2 FQNNGV. Reverse transcription of all isolated RNA meant that expressed TCRB transcripts were sequenced. Sequenced by immunoSEQ multiplex PCR; TCRdb stores in-frame clones only, minus some. The table includes over 300,000 clones, less than 9.5% detected once. This receptor was obtained from a woman younger than 30 in good health. The chain has TRBV11-2 and TRBJ2-7; maybe TRBD2 (6 bases). The specimen was central memory CD4+ T cells from blood. The CDR3 DNA sequence: TGTGCCAGCAGCGCAACGACTAGTAACTACGAGCAGTACTTC. This gives the protein CASSATTSNYEQYF.